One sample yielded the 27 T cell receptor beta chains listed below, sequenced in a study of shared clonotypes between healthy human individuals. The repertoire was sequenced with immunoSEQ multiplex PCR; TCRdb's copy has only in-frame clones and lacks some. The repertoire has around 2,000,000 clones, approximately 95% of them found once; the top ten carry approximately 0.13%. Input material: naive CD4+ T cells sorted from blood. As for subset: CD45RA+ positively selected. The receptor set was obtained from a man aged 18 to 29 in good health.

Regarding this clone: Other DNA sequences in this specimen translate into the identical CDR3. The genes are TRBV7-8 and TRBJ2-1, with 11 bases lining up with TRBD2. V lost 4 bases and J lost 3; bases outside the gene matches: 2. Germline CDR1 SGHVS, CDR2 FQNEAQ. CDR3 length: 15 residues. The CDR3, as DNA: TGTGCCAGCAGCTCCGGGACTAGCGGCTACAATGAGCAGTTCTTC. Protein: CASSSGTSGYNEQFF.

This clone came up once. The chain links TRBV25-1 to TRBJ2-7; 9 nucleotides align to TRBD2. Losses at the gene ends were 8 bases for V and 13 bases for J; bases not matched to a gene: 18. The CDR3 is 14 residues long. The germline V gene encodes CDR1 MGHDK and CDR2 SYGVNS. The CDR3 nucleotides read TGTGCCAGCGGACCCCAGGGGTTAGCGGGAGTATTATACTTC. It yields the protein CASGPQGLAGVLYF.

The CDR3 bases are TGTGCCAGCAGTTTCTCCGGACTAGCGGCGTCCTACAATGAGCAGTTCTTC. Amino acids: CASSFSGLAASYNEQFF. The V gene is TRBV28, the J gene TRBJ2-1; 10 nucleotides agree with TRBD2. Germline V gene sequence: CDR1 MDHEN, CDR2 SYDVKM. The CDR3 has 17 amino acids. Trimming removed 3 bases from V and 1 base from J; junction bases left unmatched: 6.

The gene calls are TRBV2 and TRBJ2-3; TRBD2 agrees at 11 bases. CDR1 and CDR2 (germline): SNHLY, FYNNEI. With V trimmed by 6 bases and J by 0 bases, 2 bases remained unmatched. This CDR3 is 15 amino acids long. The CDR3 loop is CASSPSGRSTDTQYF. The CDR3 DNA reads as TGTGCCAGCAGCCCTAGCGGGAGGAGCACAGATACGCAGTATTTT.

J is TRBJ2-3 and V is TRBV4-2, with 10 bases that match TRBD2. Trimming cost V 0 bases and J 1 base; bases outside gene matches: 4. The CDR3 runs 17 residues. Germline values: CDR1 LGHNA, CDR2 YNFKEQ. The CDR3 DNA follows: TGTGCCAGCAGCCAAGATCCGAGCGGGGGGGGCACAGATACGCAGTATTTT. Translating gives CASSQDPSGGGTDTQYF.

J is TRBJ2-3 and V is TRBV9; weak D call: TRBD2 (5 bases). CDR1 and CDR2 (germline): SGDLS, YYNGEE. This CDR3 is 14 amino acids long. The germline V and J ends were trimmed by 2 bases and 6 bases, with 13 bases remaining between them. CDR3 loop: CASSVTRSGDTQYF. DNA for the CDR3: TGTGCCAGCAGCGTCACTAGGAGTGGTGATACGCAGTATTTT.

CDR3 region: CASSDLPGQGTNTEAFF. In DNA, the CDR3 is TGTGCCAGCAGTGACCTGCCGGGACAGGGGACGAACACTGAAGCTTTCTTT. This sequence joins TRBV6-1 and TRBJ1-1; 10 nucleotides match TRBD1. The germline gives CDR1 MNHNS, CDR2 SASEGT. The CDR3 spans 17 residues. The J segment lost 1 base and the V segment lost 3 bases, leaving 8 bases of the junction unmatched.

The CDR3 nucleotides are TGTGCCAGCAGTGGTGCCAGCCTCGGGGGCTACACCTTC. Amino acids: CASSGASLGGYTF. This sequence joins TRBV2 and TRBJ1-2; no reliable D call. Germline V gene sequence: CDR1 SNHLY, CDR2 FYNNEI. The CDR3 runs to 13 residues. Trimming took off 4 bases at V and 8 bases at J, with 14 bases between the two ends. The entire variable domain, with the rest obtained from reference TRBV2 and TRBJ1-2, is as follows: EPEVTQTPSHQVTQMGQEVILRCVPISNHLYFYWYRQILGQKVEFLVSFYNNEISEKSEIFDDQFSVERPDGSNFTLKIRSTKLEDSAMYFCASSGASLGGYTFGSGTRLTVV.

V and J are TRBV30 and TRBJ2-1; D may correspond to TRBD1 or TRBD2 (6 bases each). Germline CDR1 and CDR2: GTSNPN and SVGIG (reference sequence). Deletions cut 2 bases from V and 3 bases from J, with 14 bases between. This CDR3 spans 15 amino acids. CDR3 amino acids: CAWSSTRGGYNEQFF. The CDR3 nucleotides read TGTGCCTGGAGTTCGACTAGAGGGGGCTACAATGAGCAGTTCTTC.

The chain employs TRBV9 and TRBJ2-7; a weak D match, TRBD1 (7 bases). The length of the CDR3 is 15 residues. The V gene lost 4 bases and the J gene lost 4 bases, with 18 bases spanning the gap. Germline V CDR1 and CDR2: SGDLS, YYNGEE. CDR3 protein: CASSTDREAGYEQYF. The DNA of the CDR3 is TGTGCCAGCAGCACAGACAGGGAGGCAGGGTACGAGCAGTACTTC.

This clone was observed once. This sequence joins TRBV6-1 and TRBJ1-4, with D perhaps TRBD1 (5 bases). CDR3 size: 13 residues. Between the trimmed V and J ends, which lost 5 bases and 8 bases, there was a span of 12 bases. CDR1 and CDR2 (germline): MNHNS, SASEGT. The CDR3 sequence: CASSRNRGEKLFF. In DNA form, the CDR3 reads TGTGCCAGCAGTAGAAACCGGGGGGAAAAACTGTTTTTT.

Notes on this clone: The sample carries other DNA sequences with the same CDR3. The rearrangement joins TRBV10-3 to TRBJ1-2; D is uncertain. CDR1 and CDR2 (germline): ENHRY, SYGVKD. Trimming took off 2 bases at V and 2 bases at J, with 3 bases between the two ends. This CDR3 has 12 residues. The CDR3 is CAISEINYGYTF. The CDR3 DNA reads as TGTGCCATCAGTGAGATAAACTATGGCTACACCTTC.

The CDR3 coding sequence is TGCGCCAGCAGTCCCGGGACAGGACCCTATGGCTACACCTTC. Encoded protein: CASSPGTGPYGYTF. This chain joins TRBV10-1 and TRBJ1-2; TRBD1 aligns across 8 bases. Germline trimming cut 5 bases from V and 4 bases from J; bases unmatched to any gene: 6. This CDR3 comprises 14 residues. The germline gives CDR1 WNHNN, CDR2 SYGVQD (reference sequence).

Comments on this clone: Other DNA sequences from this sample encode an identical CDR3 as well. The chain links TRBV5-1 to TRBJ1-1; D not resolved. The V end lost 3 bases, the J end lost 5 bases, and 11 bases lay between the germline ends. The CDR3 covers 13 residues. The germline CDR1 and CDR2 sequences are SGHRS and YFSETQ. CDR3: CASSSLAGTEAFF. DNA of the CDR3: TGCGCCAGCAGCTCCTTGGCGGGGACTGAAGCTTTCTTT.

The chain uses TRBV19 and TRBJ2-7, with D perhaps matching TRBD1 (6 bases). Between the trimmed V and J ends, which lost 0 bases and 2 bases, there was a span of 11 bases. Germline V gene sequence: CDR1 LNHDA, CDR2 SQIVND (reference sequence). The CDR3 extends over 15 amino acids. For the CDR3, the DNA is TGTGCCAGTAGTATAGATCAGGGGCGTACCTACGAGCAGTACTTC. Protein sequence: CASSIDQGRTYEQYF. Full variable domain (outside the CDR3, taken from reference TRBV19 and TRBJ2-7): DGGITQSPKYLFRKEGQNVTLSCEQNLNHDAMYWYRQDPGQGLRLIYYSQIVNDFQKGDIAEGYSVSREKKESFPLTVTSAQKNPTAFYLCASSIDQGRTYEQYFGPGTRLTVT.

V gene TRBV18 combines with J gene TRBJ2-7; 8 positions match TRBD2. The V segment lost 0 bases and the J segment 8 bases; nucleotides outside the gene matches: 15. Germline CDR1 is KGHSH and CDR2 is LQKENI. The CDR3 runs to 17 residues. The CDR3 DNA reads TGTGCCAGCTCACCACCGGTTGGACTAGCAGATCTACGTAAGCAGTACTTC. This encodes CASSPPVGLADLRKQYF. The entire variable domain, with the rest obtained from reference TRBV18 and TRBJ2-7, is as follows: NAGVMQNPRHLVRRRGQEARLRCSPMKGHSHVYWYRQLPEEGLKFMVYLQKENIIDESGMPKERFSAEFPKEGPSILRIQQVVRGDSAAYFCASSPPVGLADLRKQYFGPGTRLTVT.

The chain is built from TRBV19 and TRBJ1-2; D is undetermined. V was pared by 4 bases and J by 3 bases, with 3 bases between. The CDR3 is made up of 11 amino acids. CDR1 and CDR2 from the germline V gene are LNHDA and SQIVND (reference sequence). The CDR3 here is CASSKDYGYTF. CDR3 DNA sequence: TGTGCCAGTAGTAAGGACTATGGCTACACCTTC.

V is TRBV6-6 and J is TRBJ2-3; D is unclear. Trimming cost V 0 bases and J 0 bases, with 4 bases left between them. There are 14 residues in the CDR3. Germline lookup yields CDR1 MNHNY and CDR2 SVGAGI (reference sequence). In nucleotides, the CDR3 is TGTGCCAGCAGTTACTCTCAGAGCACAGATACGCAGTATTTT. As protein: CASSYSQSTDTQYF.

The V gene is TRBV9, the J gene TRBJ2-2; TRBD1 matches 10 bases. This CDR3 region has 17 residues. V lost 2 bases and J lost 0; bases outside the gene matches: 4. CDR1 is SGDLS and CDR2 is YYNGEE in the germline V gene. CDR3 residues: CASSVTGTGANTGELFF. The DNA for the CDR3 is TGTGCCAGCAGCGTGACAGGGACAGGGGCGAACACCGGGGAGCTGTTTTTT. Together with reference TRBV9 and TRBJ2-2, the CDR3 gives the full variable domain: DSGVTQTPKHLITATGQRVTLRCSPRSGDLSVYWYQQSLDQGLQFLIQYYNGEERAKGNILERFSAQQFPDLHSELNLSSLELGDSALYFCASSVTGTGANTGELFFGEGSRLTVL.

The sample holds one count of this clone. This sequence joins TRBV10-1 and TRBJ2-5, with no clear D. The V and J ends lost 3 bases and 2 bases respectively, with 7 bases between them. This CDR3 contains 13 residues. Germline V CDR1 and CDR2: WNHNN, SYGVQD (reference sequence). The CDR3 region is CASSDGMQETQYF. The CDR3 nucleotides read TGCGCCAGCAGTGATGGGATGCAAGAGACCCAGTACTTC.

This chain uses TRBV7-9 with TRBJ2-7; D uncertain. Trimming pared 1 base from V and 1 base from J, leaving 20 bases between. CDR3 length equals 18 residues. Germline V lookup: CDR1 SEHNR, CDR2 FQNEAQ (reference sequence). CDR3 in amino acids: CASSLGSDFGVLSYEQYF. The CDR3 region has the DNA TGTGCCAGCAGCTTAGGTTCGGATTTTGGGGTTCTTTCCTACGAGCAGTACTTC.

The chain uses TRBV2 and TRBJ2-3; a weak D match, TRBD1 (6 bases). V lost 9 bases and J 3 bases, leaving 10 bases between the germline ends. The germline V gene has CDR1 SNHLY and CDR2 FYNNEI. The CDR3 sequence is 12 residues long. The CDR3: CARGQLTDTQYF. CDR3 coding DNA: TGTGCCAGAGGACAGTTGACAGATACGCAGTATTTT.

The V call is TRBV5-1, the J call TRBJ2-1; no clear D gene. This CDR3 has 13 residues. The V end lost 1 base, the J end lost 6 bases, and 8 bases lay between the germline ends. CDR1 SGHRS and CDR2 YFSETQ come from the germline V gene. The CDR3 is CASSLLPPNEQFF. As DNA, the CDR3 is TGCGCCAGCAGCTTGCTCCCGCCCAATGAGCAGTTCTTC. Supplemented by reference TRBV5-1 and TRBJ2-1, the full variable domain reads KAGVTQTPRYLIKTRGQQVTLSCSPISGHRSVSWYQQTPGQGLQFLFEYFSETQRNKGNFPGRFSGRQFSNSRSEMNVSTLELGDSALYLCASSLLPPNEQFFGPGTRLTVL.

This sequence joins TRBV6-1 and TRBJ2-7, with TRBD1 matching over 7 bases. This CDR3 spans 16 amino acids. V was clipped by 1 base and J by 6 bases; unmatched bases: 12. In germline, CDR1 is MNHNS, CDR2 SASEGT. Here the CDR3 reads CASSEVAFGSGGEQYF. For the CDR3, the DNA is TGTGCCAGCAGTGAAGTGGCGTTTGGGTCAGGGGGCGAGCAGTACTTC.

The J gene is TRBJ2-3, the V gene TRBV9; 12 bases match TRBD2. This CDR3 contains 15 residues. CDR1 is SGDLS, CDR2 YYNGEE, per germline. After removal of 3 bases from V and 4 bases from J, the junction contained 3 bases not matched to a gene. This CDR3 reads CASSGLAGVADTQYF. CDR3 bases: TGTGCCAGCAGCGGACTAGCGGGAGTAGCAGATACGCAGTATTTT. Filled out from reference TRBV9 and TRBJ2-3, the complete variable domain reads DSGVTQTPKHLITATGQRVTLRCSPRSGDLSVYWYQQSLDQGLQFLIQYYNGEERAKGNILERFSAQQFPDLHSELNLSSLELGDSALYFCASSGLAGVADTQYFGPGTRLTVL.

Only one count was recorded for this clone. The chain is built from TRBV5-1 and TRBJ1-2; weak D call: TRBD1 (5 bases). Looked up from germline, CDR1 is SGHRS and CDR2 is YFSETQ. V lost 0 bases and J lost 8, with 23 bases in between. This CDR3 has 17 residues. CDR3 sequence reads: CASSLERLTDPFGGYTF. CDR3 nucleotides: TGCGCCAGCAGCTTGGAAAGATTGACAGACCCGTTCGGGGGCTACACCTTC. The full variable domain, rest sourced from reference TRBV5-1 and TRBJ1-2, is KAGVTQTPRYLIKTRGQQVTLSCSPISGHRSVSWYQQTPGQGLQFLFEYFSETQRNKGNFPGRFSGRQFSNSRSEMNVSTLELGDSALYLCASSLERLTDPFGGYTFGSGTRLTVV.

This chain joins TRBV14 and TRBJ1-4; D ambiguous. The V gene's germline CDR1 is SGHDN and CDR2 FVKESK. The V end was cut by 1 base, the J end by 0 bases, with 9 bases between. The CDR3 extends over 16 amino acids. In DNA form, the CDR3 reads TGTGCCAGCAGCCAAGGTGCTACAGCAACTAATGAAAAACTGTTTTTT. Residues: CASSQGATATNEKLFF.